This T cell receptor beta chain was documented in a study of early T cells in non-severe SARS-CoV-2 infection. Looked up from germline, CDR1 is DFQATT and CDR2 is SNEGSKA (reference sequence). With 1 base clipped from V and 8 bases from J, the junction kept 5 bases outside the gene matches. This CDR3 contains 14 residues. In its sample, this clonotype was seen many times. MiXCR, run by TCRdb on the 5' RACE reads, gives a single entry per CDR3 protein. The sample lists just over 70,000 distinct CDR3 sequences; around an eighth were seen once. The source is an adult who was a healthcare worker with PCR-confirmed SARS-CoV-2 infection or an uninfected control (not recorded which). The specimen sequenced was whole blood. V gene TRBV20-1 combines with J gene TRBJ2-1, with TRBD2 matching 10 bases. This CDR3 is CSARASGGAHEQFF. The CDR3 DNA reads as TGCAGTGCTAGAGCGAGCGGGGGGGCGCATGAGCAGTTCTTC.